The next 19 T cell receptor beta chains were all read from a single sample in a study of blood T cell repertoires in COVID-19. Generated by immunoSEQ multiplex PCR, the TCRdb table keeps only in-frame clones and is missing some. This table holds 95,000 to 150,000 clones, around 80% found once. The sequencing sample was made of peripheral blood. All receptors come from a man aged 55 to 70 with active or convalescent COVID-19.

The V and J genes are TRBV5-8 and TRBJ1-2, with D hard to call. CDR3 size: 12 residues. V shed 5 bases and J shed 3 bases, with 8 bases lying between them. Germline V gives CDR1 SGHTS, CDR2 YDEGEE. The CDR3 is CASSRVDYGYTF. Here the CDR3 DNA reads TGTGCCAGCAGTCGAGTGGACTATGGCTACACCTTC.

The chain combines TRBV5-6 with TRBJ1-1, with 10 nucleotides matching TRBD1. Trimming cost V 4 bases and J 8 bases; bases outside gene matches: 14. Germline assignment: CDR1 SGHDT and CDR2 YYEEEE. The CDR3 is 16 amino acids. The CDR3 region is CASSPGTGALWSEAFF. CDR3 DNA sequence: TGTGCCAGCAGCCCAGGGACAGGGGCCCTATGGTCCGAAGCTTTCTTT.

J is TRBJ2-3 and V is TRBV2; D unresolved. CDR3 length: 13 amino acids. V was clipped by 4 bases and J by 1 base, with 6 bases between them. Germline V gene sequence: CDR1 SNHLY, CDR2 FYNNEI. The CDR3 nucleotides are TGTGCCAGCAGTGTCGGAGGCACAGATACGCAGTATTTT. Its protein is CASSVGGTDTQYF.

In its sample, this clone was seen many times. This chain links TRBV5-1 with TRBJ2-7, with 7 bases that match TRBD1. Germline CDR1 reads SGHRS; CDR2 reads YFSETQ. The V gene end was trimmed by 2 bases and the J gene end by 5 bases; junction bases not matched to a gene: 7. The CDR3 runs 14 residues. CDR3 sequence (DNA): TGCGCCAGCAGCTTCCGACAGGGAGTAAACGAGCAGTACTTC. Protein: CASSFRQGVNEQYF.

This clone was detected only a few times. The DNA of the CDR3 is TGTGCCAGCAGCACCCTAGCGGGCAAGCTCAATGAGCAGTTCTTC. Translation: CASSTLAGKLNEQFF. The chain has TRBV11-2 and TRBJ2-1, with 8 nucleotides matching TRBD2. The trim removed 5 bases at V and 6 bases at J, leaving 9 bases unmatched. Looked up from germline, CDR1 is SGHAT and CDR2 is FQNNGV. This CDR3 region has 15 residues. The full variable domain, completed using reference TRBV11-2 and TRBJ2-1, is EAGVAQSPRYKIIEKRQSVAFWCNPISGHATLYWYQQILGQGPKLLIQFQNNGVVDDSQLPKDRFSAERLKGVDSTLKIQPAKLEDSAVYLCASSTLAGKLNEQFFGPGTRLTVL.

The DNA for the CDR3 is TGTGCCAGTAAAGGCGGGGCGGGTTACAATGAGCAGTTCTTC. Translation gives CASKGGAGYNEQFF. The rearrangement links TRBV19 to TRBJ2-1, with a possible D match to TRBD2 (6 bases). Looked up from germline, CDR1 is LNHDA and CDR2 is SQIVND (reference sequence). Deletions cut 7 bases from V and 4 bases from J, with 14 bases between. The CDR3 loop spans 14 amino acids.

This clone was seen a few times. As DNA, the CDR3 is TGTGCCAGCAGCCAAGGTTCCGACAGGGGAAGACAAGGTGGGGCCAACGTCCTGACTTTC. This gives the protein CASSQGSDRGRQGGANVLTF. The rearrangement uses TRBV3-1 (or the pseudogene TRBV3-2) and TRBJ2-6; 8 bases agree with TRBD1. The CDR3 runs to 20 residues. V lost 1 base, J lost 3 bases, and 14 bases stayed unmatched. Germline V gene sequence: CDR1 LGHDT, CDR2 YNNKEL (reference sequence).

The chain uses TRBV19 and TRBJ2-7; 8 nucleotides agree with TRBD2. V trimming: 8 bases; J trimming: 0 bases; junction bases outside the gene matches: 15. Germline CDR1 reads LNHDA; CDR2 reads SQIVND (reference sequence). This CDR3 spans 17 amino acids. In DNA form, the CDR3 reads TGTGCCAGTTCGGCGGAGCGGGAGAGGTGGGACTCCTACGAGCAGTACTTC. It specifies CASSAERERWDSYEQYF.

This clone was detected only a few times. This rearrangement joins TRBV4-2 to TRBJ2-7; TRBD2 might be the D (6 bases). With 2 bases removed from V and 6 bases from J, the gap between germline ends came to 14 bases. Germline loops: CDR1 LGHNA, CDR2 YNFKEQ. CDR3 length: 14 amino acids. The CDR3 bases are TGTGCCAGCAGCCAAATTCGAGGAGGGGTCGAGCAGTACTTC. Its protein product is CASSQIRGGVEQYF.

The chain combines TRBV7-2 with TRBJ2-7; TRBD2 matches 8 bases. V lost 4 bases to trimming and J lost 9 bases; unmatched junction nucleotides: 14. Germline values: CDR1 SGHTA, CDR2 FQGNSA. The CDR3 length is 15 residues. The CDR3 DNA reads TGTGCCAGCAGCTCGGGGGGAAGCGGGGGTGACCGGCAGTACTTC. It yields the protein CASSSGGSGGDRQYF.

This clone was observed a few times. This chain joins TRBV29-1 and TRBJ2-2, with 9 bases lining up with TRBD2. The germline V gene encodes CDR1 SQVTM and CDR2 ANQGSEA. The CDR3 sequence is 14 residues long. V lost 3 bases and J lost 4; bases outside the gene matches: 3. The CDR3 nucleotides read TGCAGCGTTGACGGCGGGAGGGCCACCGGGGAGCTGTTTTTT. Translated, it gives CSVDGGRATGELFF.

The chain is built from TRBV5-1 and TRBJ2-1, with 10 bases aligning to TRBD2. This CDR3 has 15 residues. The ends lost 4 bases at V and 7 bases at J; junction bases unmatched: 8. The germline gives CDR1 SGHRS, CDR2 YFSETQ. CDR3 in amino acids: CASSLTSGVGNEQFF. In nucleotides, the CDR3 is TGCGCCAGCAGCCTAACTAGCGGGGTGGGGAATGAGCAGTTCTTC. The full variable domain, with the rest looked up from reference TRBV5-1 and TRBJ2-1, is KAGVTQTPRYLIKTRGQQVTLSCSPISGHRSVSWYQQTPGQGLQFLFEYFSETQRNKGNFPGRFSGRQFSNSRSEMNVSTLELGDSALYLCASSLTSGVGNEQFFGPGTRLTVL.

The chain uses TRBV7-8 and TRBJ2-5; the D gene is possibly TRBD2 (5 bases). The CDR3 has 13 residues. The germline V gene has CDR1 SGHVS and CDR2 FQNEAQ. V dropped 6 bases and J dropped 5 bases, with 13 bases sitting between them. In DNA, the CDR3 is TGTGCCAGCAGGTTTTCTAGCTTGGAGACCCAGTACTTC. It specifies CASRFSSLETQYF.

The chain couples TRBV7-3 to TRBJ2-5; no clear D gene. Germline CDR1 reads SGHTA; CDR2 reads FQGTGA. This CDR3 has 13 amino acids. V lost 8 bases, J lost 5 bases, and 15 bases lay in between. The CDR3 sequence: CASGPLDSETQYF. CDR3 bases: TGTGCCAGCGGCCCCTTAGATAGCGAGACCCAGTACTTC.

The rearrangement joins TRBV7-2 to TRBJ2-3, with D perhaps TRBD2 (5 bases). The CDR3 runs to 16 residues. The germline gives CDR1 SGHTA, CDR2 FQGNSA. V shed 4 bases and J shed 0 bases, with 14 bases lying between them. The chain's CDR3 is CASSSARATSTDTQYF. CDR3 nucleotide sequence: TGTGCCAGCAGCTCCGCGCGGGCGACCAGCACAGATACGCAGTATTTT.

The chain combines TRBV24-1 with TRBJ1-1; D remains ambiguous. Germline CDR1 is KGHDR and CDR2 is SFDVKD. The CDR3 is made up of 13 amino acids. Trimming pared 8 bases from V and 0 bases from J, leaving 9 bases between. The CDR3 region is CATKADLNTEAFF. As DNA, the CDR3 is TGTGCCACCAAAGCCGATTTGAACACTGAAGCTTTCTTT.

This clone was found once. This chain joins TRBV10-3 and TRBJ1-5; TRBD1 is a possible D gene (5 bases). The germline V gene has CDR1 ENHRY and CDR2 SYGVKD. The CDR3 has 15 amino acids. Trimming removed 5 bases from V and 0 bases from J, with 11 bases in between. Here the CDR3 reads CAISMGGNSNQPQHF. The DNA of the CDR3 is TGTGCCATCAGTATGGGGGGGAATAGCAATCAGCCCCAGCATTTT.

The chain uses TRBV28 and TRBJ2-1; 7 nucleotides align to TRBD1. The CDR3 has 15 amino acids. CDR1 is MDHEN and CDR2 is SYDVKM in the germline V gene. Trimming at V came to 3 bases and at J to 6 bases, leaving 8 bases not matched to a gene. CDR3 in amino acids: CASSFTGAIFNEQFF. CDR3 DNA: TGTGCCAGCAGTTTCACAGGGGCCATCTTCAATGAGCAGTTCTTC.

The rearrangement joins TRBV5-1 to TRBJ2-3, with 7 bases that match TRBD2. Germline-derived CDR1 and CDR2 are SGHRS and YFSETQ. The CDR3 length is 14 residues. Trimming at V came to 0 bases and at J to 4 bases, leaving 2 bases not matched to a gene. CDR3 protein: CASSLGREADTQYF. DNA for the CDR3: TGCGCCAGCAGCTTGGGCCGGGAGGCAGATACGCAGTATTTT. The variable domain in full, completed from reference TRBV5-1 and TRBJ2-3, reads KAGVTQTPRYLIKTRGQQVTLSCSPISGHRSVSWYQQTPGQGLQFLFEYFSETQRNKGNFPGRFSGRQFSNSRSEMNVSTLELGDSALYLCASSLGREADTQYFGPGTRLTVL.